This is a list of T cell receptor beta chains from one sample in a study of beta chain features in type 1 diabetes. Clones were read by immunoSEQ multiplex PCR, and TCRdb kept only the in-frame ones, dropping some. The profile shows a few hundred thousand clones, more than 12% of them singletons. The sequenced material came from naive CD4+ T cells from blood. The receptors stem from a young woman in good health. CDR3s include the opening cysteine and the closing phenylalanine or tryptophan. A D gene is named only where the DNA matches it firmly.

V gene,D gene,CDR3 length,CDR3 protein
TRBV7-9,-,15,CASRPGQQSSYEQYF
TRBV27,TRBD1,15,CASSQTGGPNYGYTF
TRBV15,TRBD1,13,CATGQGLNTEAFF
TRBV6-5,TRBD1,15,CASSRDSSGANVLTF
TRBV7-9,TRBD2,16,CASSLGLAGPPDTQYF
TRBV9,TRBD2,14,CASSFQTSGGEQFF
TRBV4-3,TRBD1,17,CASSQDRSDSGANVLTF
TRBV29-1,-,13,CSVERGRDNEQFF
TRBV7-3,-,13,CASSSPLRNEQFF
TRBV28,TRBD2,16,CASSLVVAGGHNEQFF
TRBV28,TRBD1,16,CASSLSVGTGRHEQYF
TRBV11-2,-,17,CASSSDWGVPSTDTQYF